This TCR beta chain was found in a study of blood T cells in healthy people across ages. This CDR3 contains 14 residues. Germline CDR1 MDHEN, CDR2 SYDVKM. V lost 5 bases and J 4 bases, leaving 12 bases between the germline ends. A second PCR, run for 7 to 11 cycles, used a sample-barcoded 5' primer plus a J-beta primer mix. TCRdb reprocessed the 5' RACE reads via MiXCR and lists one record per CDR3 protein. The table records about 2 million distinct CDR3 sequences, around 50% of them present only once. The source of this sequence is a middle-aged woman in good health. V and J are TRBV28 and TRBJ2-1; weak D call: TRBD2 (5 bases). The sample was blood. The CDR3 here is CASSTLRVYNEQFF. Here the CDR3 DNA reads TGTGCCAGCAGTACCCTGAGGGTTTACAATGAGCAGTTCTTC.